This T cell receptor beta chain was captured by sequencing in a study of radiation and T cells in renal cell carcinoma (dated by TCRdb to about 2020). For context, the study as a whole: The samples were drawn from a clinical trial, where primary renal cell carcinomas were treated with 15 Gy of stereotactic body radiation therapy and then removed by nephrectomy 4 weeks afterward. In total, approximately 55 samples, comprising 26 tumors and around 27 peripheral blood samples, were subjected to TCR beta sequencing. In the 40 to 60 samples combined, 4,016,671 unique CDR3 nucleotide sequences were found, encoding roughly 3,000,000 unique CDR3 amino acid sequences. What the authors observed across the whole study: Because pretreatment tumor biopsies were not available, the study could not determine whether clonotypes were already present within the tumor at baseline. Changes in the blood repertoire were not tracked past 4 weeks after treatment. With a single-armed trial design, the study had no way to address how radiation dose or scheduling affects the TCR repertoire. Top tumor clonotypes rose in blood from baseline to 2 weeks post-radiation, then contracted by 4 weeks, suggesting transient expansion of tumor-resident clones.

The intended sense of this specimen's time point label: blood 2 weeks post-SBRT. Sample treatment or condition, as interpreted from the label and publication: 15 Gy SBRT to primary tumor, nephrectomy 4 weeks later. To follow tumor-enriched clonotypes, serial peripheral blood was collected from radiation-treated patients at baseline and at 2 weeks and 4 weeks after SBRT. Every patient's renal cell carcinoma showed clear cell pathology. The QIAamp DNA Blood Mini Kit (Qiagen) was used to prepare genomic DNA for TCR sequencing. Samples were included in the analyses only if all quality control checks were passed. The immunoSEQ kit was used, according to the manufacturer's recommendations, to generate TCR beta libraries from genomic DNA. Library preparation used a first multiplex PCR with proprietary primers, then a second PCR adding unique barcodes, with bead cleanups after each round. A positive control reaction and a negative control reaction, both provided in the kit, were run with every batch of samples. The final libraries were assessed on an Agilent 4200 TapeStation D1000 ScreenTape, pooled by volume, and quantified by qPCR. An Illumina NextSeq500 fitted with a MidOutput 150-cycle cartridge performed the sequencing, running 156 Read1 cycles and 15 Index1 cycles with the kit's custom primers. The pooled library was loaded at approximately 0.98 pM with approximately 20% PhiX control spiked in. Under the source paper's analysis protocol: Vendor-processed data were analyzed in R, and a clonotype was defined as all T cells sharing the same CDR3 nucleotide sequence. For clone abundance analyses, frequencies were normalized to the 10,000 most abundant clones per sample. Public T cell clones, averaging fewer than five per sample, were removed before analysis. Tumor-enriched clonotypes and baseline blood-enriched clonotypes were defined as those with an abundance difference of at least 32-fold between compartments. A beta-binomial differential abundance model was used to identify clonotypes that expanded or contracted between blood time points. Similarity between tumor and blood repertoires was quantified using the Baroni-Urbani and Buser coefficient, and groups were compared with two-tailed Wilcoxon tests in R. TCRdb retrieved this table from immuneACCESS and kept in-frame rearrangements only. Not all clones are present; in checked studies, unresolved V genes account for under half, and no reason is known for the remainder. For V, J and clone size, that table is used; D and trimming come from the DNA. The sample contains some 75,000 clones, roughly 82% of them found a single time. The top ten clonotypes cover less than 7% of the sample.

To note about this clone: Its antigen is not yet known. Per-base qualities were not stored, and no clone one base away is much larger.

The sequencing here drew on blood, taken from a patient whose treatment included radiotherapy and nephrectomy. The source of this sequence is a man between 60 and 75 years old with renal cell carcinoma.

The base sequence is TGCGCCAGCAGCTCCCAGGCGGGGGCCCTGAACACTGAAGCTTTCTTT. Protein translation: CASSSQAGALNTEAFF. The chain is assembled from TRBV5-1 and TRBJ1-1; tentative D gene TRBD1, with 6 bases matching. Trimming at the junction amounts to 3 bases on V and 0 bases on J, and the germline ends lie 15 bases apart. From the cysteine through the phenylalanine, the CDR3 covers 16 amino acids. The CDR3 DNA has 48 bases and is translated from base 1. CDR1 and CDR2 (SGHRS, YFSETQ) derive from the germline V gene.